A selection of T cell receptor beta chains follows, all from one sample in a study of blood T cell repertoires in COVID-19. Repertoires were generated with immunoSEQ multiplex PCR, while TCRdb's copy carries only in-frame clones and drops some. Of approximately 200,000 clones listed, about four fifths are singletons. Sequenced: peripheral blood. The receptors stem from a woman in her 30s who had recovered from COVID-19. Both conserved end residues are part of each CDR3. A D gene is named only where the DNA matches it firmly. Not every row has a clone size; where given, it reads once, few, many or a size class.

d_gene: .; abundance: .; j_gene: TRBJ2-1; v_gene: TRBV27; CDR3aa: CASSLWGESSYNEQFF; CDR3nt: TGTGCCAGCAGCCTATGGGGGGAGTCGTCCTACAATGAGCAGTTCTTC
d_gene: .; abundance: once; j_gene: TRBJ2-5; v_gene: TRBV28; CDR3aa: CASSLDTSQETQYF; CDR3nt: TGTGCCAGCAGTCTTGACACGTCTCAAGAGACCCAGTACTTC
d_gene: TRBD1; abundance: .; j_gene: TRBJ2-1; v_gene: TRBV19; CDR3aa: CASSFTSGTAYNEQFF; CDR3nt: TGTGCCAGTAGTTTCACATCCGGGACAGCCTACAATGAGCAGTTCTTC
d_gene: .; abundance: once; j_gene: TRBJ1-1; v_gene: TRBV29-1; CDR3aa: CSILLPRAPNTEAFF; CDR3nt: TGCAGCATTCTGCTACCGCGGGCTCCTAACACTGAAGCTTTCTTT
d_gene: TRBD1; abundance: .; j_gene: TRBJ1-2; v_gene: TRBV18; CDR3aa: CASSPNDRVHGYTF; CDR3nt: TGTGCCAGCTCACCCAACGACAGGGTTCATGGCTACACCTTC
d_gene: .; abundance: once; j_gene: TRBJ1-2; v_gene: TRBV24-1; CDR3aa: CATSEFRGIYGYTF; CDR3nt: TGTGCCACCAGTGAATTTCGGGGTATCTATGGCTACACCTTC
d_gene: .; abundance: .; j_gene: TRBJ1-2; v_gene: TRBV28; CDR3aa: CASLSGRGPCTF; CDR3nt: TGTGCCTCCCTATCGGGCAGGGGACCCTGCACCTTC
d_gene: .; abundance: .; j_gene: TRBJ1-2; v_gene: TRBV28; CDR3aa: CASSLSLGGRGYTF; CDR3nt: TGTGCCAGCAGTCTCAGTCTCGGGGGGCGCGGCTACACCTTC
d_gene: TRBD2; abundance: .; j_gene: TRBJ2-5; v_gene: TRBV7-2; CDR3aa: CASSSRTSGSRGTQYF; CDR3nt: TGTGCCAGCAGCTCCCGGACTAGCGGGAGTCGTGGGACCCAGTACTTC
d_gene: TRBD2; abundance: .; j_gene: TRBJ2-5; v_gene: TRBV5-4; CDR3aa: CASSLIAGGTKAQYF; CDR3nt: TGTGCCAGCAGCTTGATAGCGGGAGGGACTAAGGCCCAGTACTTC
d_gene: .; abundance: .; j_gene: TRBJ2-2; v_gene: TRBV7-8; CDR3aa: CASSLATAGRSLGANTGELFF; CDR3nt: TGTGCCAGCAGCTTAGCGACAGCGGGTCGGTCACTGGGAGCGAACACCGGGGAGCTGTTTTTT
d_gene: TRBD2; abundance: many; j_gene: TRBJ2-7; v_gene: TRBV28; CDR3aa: CASKTSGSLREQYF; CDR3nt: TGTGCCAGCAAAACTAGCGGGAGTCTCCGCGAGCAGTACTTC
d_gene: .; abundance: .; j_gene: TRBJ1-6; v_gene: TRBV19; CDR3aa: CASSIDRVNSPLHF; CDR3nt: TGTGCCAGTAGTATAGACAGGGTGAATTCACCCCTCCACTTT
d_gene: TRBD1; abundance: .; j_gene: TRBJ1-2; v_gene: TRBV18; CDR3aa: CASSPGQGTNYGYTF; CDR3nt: TGTGCCAGCTCACCGGGACAGGGGACTAACTATGGCTACACCTTC
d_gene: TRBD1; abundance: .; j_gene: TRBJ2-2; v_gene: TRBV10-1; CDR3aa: CASSESQGAGTGELFF; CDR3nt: TGCGCCAGCAGTGAGTCTCAGGGGGCTGGCACCGGGGAGCTGTTTTTT
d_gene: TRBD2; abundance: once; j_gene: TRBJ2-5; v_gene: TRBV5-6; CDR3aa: CASSWGLAGVETQYF; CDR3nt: TGTGCCAGCAGCTGGGGACTAGCGGGAGTAGAGACCCAGTACTTC
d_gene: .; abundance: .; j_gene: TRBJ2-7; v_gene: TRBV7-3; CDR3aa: CASSSDGGEQYF; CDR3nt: TGTGCCAGCAGCTCAGACGGGGGCGAGCAGTACTTC
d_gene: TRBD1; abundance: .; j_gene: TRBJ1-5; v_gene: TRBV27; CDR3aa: CASSARQGLDQPQHF; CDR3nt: TGTGCCAGCAGTGCCAGACAGGGGTTAGATCAGCCCCAGCATTTT
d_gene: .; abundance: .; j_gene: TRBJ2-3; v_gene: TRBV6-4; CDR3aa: CALRKAPPRTDTQYF; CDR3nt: TGTGCCCTACGGAAGGCACCGCCGAGGACAGATACGCAGTATTTT
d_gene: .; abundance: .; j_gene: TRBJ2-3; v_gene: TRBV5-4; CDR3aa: CASSYSGITDTQYF; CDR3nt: TGTGCCAGCAGCTATTCAGGAATCACAGATACGCAGTATTTT
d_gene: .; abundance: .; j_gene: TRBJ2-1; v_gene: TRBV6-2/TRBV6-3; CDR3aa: CASSQGWRQFF; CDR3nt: TGTGCCAGCAGTCAGGGGTGGCGGCAGTTCTTC
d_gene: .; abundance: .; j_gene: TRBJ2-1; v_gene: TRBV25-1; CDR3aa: CASAWSSYNEQFF; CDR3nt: TGTGCCAGCGCCTGGAGCTCCTACAATGAGCAGTTCTTC
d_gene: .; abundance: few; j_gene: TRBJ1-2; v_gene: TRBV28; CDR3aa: CASSLWVSYGYTF; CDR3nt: TGTGCCAGCAGTTTATGGGTCAGCTATGGCTACACCTTC
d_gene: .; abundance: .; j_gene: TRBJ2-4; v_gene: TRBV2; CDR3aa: CASRESIAKNIQYF; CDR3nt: TGTGCCAGCAGAGAGAGTATAGCCAAAAACATTCAGTACTTC
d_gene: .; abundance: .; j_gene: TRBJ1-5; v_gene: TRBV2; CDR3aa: CASTLGPYSNQPQHF; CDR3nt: TGTGCCAGCACCCTGGGGCCTTATAGCAATCAGCCCCAGCATTTT
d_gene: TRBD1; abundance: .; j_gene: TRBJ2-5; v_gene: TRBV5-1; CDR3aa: CASSFGQGGETQYF; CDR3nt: TGCGCCAGCAGCTTTGGACAGGGAGGAGAGACCCAGTACTTC
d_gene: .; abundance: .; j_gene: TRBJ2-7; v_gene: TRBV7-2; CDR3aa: CASSLRGFLYEQYF; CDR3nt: TGTGCCAGCAGCTTACGGGGGTTCCTTTACGAGCAGTACTTC
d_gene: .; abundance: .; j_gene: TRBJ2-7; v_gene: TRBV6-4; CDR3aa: CASSTPSGRTYEQYF; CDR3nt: TGTGCCAGCAGTACACCGTCTGGCAGAACCTACGAGCAGTACTTC
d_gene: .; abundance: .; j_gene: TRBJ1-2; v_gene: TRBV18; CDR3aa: CASSPRQINYGYTF; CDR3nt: TGTGCCAGCTCACCACGACAGATTAACTATGGCTACACCTTC
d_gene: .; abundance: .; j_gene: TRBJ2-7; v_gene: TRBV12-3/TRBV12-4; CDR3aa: CASSPDSYEQYF; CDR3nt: TGTGCCAGCAGTCCGGACAGCTACGAGCAGTACTTC
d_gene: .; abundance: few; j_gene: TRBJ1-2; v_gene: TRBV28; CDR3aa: CASSLSDSYGYTF; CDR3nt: TGTGCCAGCAGTCTGTCGGACAGCTATGGCTACACCTTC
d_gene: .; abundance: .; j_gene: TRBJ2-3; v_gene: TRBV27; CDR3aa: CASSRGNTGTDTQYF; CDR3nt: TGTGCCAGCAGTAGGGGGAACACAGGCACAGATACGCAGTATTTT
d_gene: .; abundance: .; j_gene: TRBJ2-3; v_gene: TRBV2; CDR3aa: CASSATDLTDTQYF; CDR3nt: TGTGCCAGCAGTGCTACAGATCTCACAGATACGCAGTATTTT